This is a list of T cell receptor beta chains from one sample in a study of blood T cell repertoires in COVID-19. Method: immunoSEQ multiplex PCR; TCRdb's copy keeps in-frame clones and lacks some. Of 68,000 or so clones listed, around 80% are singletons. Material for sequencing was peripheral blood. The source is a human donor in a cohort sampled during active COVID-19. Each CDR3 is given with its conserved first and last residue. Each record gives: J gene, V gene, D gene, clone size, CDR3 DNA, CDR3 protein. D genes are given only for firm matches. Expanded clones get a size class; other rows say once, few or many, or leave the size out.

>TRBJ2-3|TRBV24-1|TRBD2|.
TGTGCCACCAGTAGGGCGCGGGAGGGCTTGGGAGATACGCAGTATTTT
CATSRAREGLGDTQYF
>TRBJ2-7|TRBV5-4|TRBD2|.
TGTGCCAGCAGCCCTGCCAACGGCGGGAGGGACGAGCAGTACTTC
CASSPANGGRDEQYF
>TRBJ1-5|TRBV5-1|.|.
TGCGCCAGCAGCTTAATCCCAGGCGCCGATCAGCCCCAGCATTTT
CASSLIPGADQPQHF
>TRBJ1-2|TRBV2|TRBD1|.
TGTGCCAGCAAGGCCGGGACAGGAGCTAACTATGGCTACACCTTC
CASKAGTGANYGYTF
>TRBJ1-5|TRBV4-1|TRBD1|.
TGCGCCAGCAGCCAGATACAGGGGCAGCCCCAGCATTTT
CASSQIQGQPQHF
>TRBJ1-3|TRBV18|TRBD1|once
TGTGCCAGCTCACCGGGACAGCGCTCTGGAAACACCATATATTTT
CASSPGQRSGNTIYF
>TRBJ1-3|TRBV9|.|.
TGTGCCAGCAGCGTAGACGGGGGAGGAAACACCATATATTTT
CASSVDGGGNTIYF
>TRBJ2-1|TRBV23-1|.|.
TGCGCCAGCAGTCTAGTTCGGAAGAGCGGCCCCTACAATGAGCAGTTCTTC
CASSLVRKSGPYNEQFF
>TRBJ2-2|TRBV28|TRBD2|.
TGTGCCAGCAGTTCCCGTAGCGGGAGGGCGGGGACCGGGGAGCTGTTTTTT
CASSSRSGRAGTGELFF
>TRBJ2-1|TRBV4-3|TRBD2|.
TGCGCCAGCAGCCATGAAAGCGGGAGCAATGAGCAGTTCTTC
CASSHESGSNEQFF
>TRBJ1-2|TRBV5-6|.|.
TGTGCCAGCAGCTTCCGACAGAGATCTAACTATGGCTACACCTTC
CASSFRQRSNYGYTF
>TRBJ2-7|TRBV6-6|TRBD2|.
TGTGCCAGCAGTCTCCCTTCGGGCGGGAGAGACCCGATCGGATACGAGCAGTACTTC
CASSLPSGGRDPIGYEQYF
>TRBJ2-1|TRBV7-2|.|few
TGTGCCAGCAGCTTAGATTTCAGCGAGAATGAGCAGTTCTTC
CASSLDFSENEQFF
>TRBJ1-1|TRBV28|TRBD1|.
TGTGCCAGCCTTCCCATGGGGACAGGAAACACTGAAGCTTTCTTT
CASLPMGTGNTEAFF
>TRBJ2-2|TRBV18|TRBD2|.
TGTGCCAGCTCACCACCGGGACTAGCGGCTGCTACCGGGGAGCTGTTTTTT
CASSPPGLAAATGELFF
>TRBJ1-1|TRBV11-3|.|.
TGTGCCAGCAGCATCCGACAGAACACTGAAGCTTTCTTT
CASSIRQNTEAFF
>TRBJ1-3|TRBV18|.|.
TGTGCCAGCTCACCAACAGGATTCTCTGGAAACACCATATATTTT
CASSPTGFSGNTIYF
>TRBJ2-1|TRBV19|TRBD2|few
TGTGCCAGTAGTCCTAAGCGGGCCGGGGGGAATGAGCAGTTCTTC
CASSPKRAGGNEQFF
>TRBJ1-5|TRBV2|TRBD1|.
TGTGCCAGCAGTGCCGGACAGGGTACCAATCAGCCCCAGCATTTT
CASSAGQGTNQPQHF
>TRBJ1-3|TRBV28|TRBD1|.
TGTGCCAGCAGTTTCAGGGGACAGGGTGCCGGAAACACCATATATTTT
CASSFRGQGAGNTIYF
>TRBJ2-7|TRBV4-3|.|.
TGCGCCAGCAGCCGGGACTCTACCTACGAGCAGTACTTC
CASSRDSTYEQYF
>TRBJ2-1|TRBV3-1/TRBV3-2|.|.
TGTGCCAGCAGCCCGGGACACGCTTCCTACAATGAGCAGTTCTTC
CASSPGHASYNEQFF
>TRBJ2-1|TRBV12-3/TRBV12-4|TRBD2|.
TGTGCCAGCAGTCAAAGCGGGAGGGAGCAGTTCTTC
CASSQSGREQFF
>TRBJ1-6|TRBV7-2|.|.
TGTGCCAGCAGCCCCCGGGGGACTCATAATTCACCCCTCCACTTT
CASSPRGTHNSPLHF
>TRBJ2-1|TRBV7-8|.|.
TGTGCCAGCAGCTTTAGAGCGGCCCCCGACAATGAGCAGTTCTTC
CASSFRAAPDNEQFF
>TRBJ1-6|TRBV12-3/TRBV12-4|.|.
TGTGCCAGCAGTTCGACAGTGGTAACACCCCTCCACTTT
CASSSTVVTPLHF
>TRBJ2-7|TRBV9|.|.
TGTGCCAGCAGCGTAGATTTAGTCGAGCCCGAGCAGTACTTC
CASSVDLVEPEQYF
>TRBJ1-4|TRBV19|.|.
TGTGCCAGTAGCCCCGGATGGGGGGGACGAGAAAAACTGTTTTTT
CASSPGWGGREKLFF
>TRBJ2-7|TRBV30|.|.
TGTGCCTGGAGCCGTCTTTACTACGAGCAGTACTTC
CAWSRLYYEQYF
>TRBJ2-2|TRBV28|TRBD1|.
TGTGCCAGCAGCACGACAGGGTTTTTAACCGGGGAGCTGTTTTTT
CASSTTGFLTGELFF
>TRBJ2-2|TRBV7-2|TRBD1|.
TGTGCCAGCAGCTTAGTTACAGGGGCGGGCACCGGGGAGCTGTTTTTT
CASSLVTGAGTGELFF
>TRBJ1-5|TRBV5-4|.|.
TGTGCCAGCAGTCGTGAGCCCAATCAGCCCCAGCATTTT
CASSREPNQPQHF
>TRBJ2-3|TRBV2|.|.
TGTGCCAGCAAAGCCGAAAGCACAGATACGCAGTATTTT
CASKAESTDTQYF
>TRBJ2-3|TRBV19|.|once
TGTGCCAGTAGTATAACGGACTTACGCACAGATACGCAGTATTTT
CASSITDLRTDTQYF
>TRBJ2-1|TRBV28|.|.
TGTGCCAGCAGTTTATACCCGGGAAGGCAGTTCTTC
CASSLYPGRQFF
>TRBJ1-2|TRBV28|TRBD1|once
TGTGCCAGCAGTTTAGTAAAGGGGGGACAGCGCAACTATGGCTACACCTTC
CASSLVKGGQRNYGYTF
>TRBJ2-1|TRBV7-2|TRBD2|.
TGTGCCAGCAGCTTAGGACTAGCGGGAGGGAAGGGCGAGCAGTTCTTC
CASSLGLAGGKGEQFF
>TRBJ2-7|TRBV18|TRBD1|.
TGTGCCAGCTCACCACCGACAGGGAACTTTCCCTACGAGCAGTACTTC
CASSPPTGNFPYEQYF
>TRBJ1-5|TRBV7-2|TRBD1|.
TGTGCCAGCAGTTCGCGAGGGACAGGGGGACCCAATCAGCCCCAGCATTTT
CASSSRGTGGPNQPQHF
>TRBJ1-5|TRBV19|TRBD1|.
TGTGCCAGTAGTACGAACAGGGGGAATCAGCCCCAGCATTTT
CASSTNRGNQPQHF